The next 23 T cell receptor beta chains were all read from a single sample in a study of blood T cell dynamics during melanoma immunotherapy. As for time point: pre-treatment baseline. Sequencing used immunoSEQ multiplex PCR; TCRdb keeps in-frame clones, though not all of them. The sample consists of 3,500 to 4,000 clones, approximately 97% of them appearing once. Sequences were derived from effector memory CD8+ T cells from blood, sampled from a patient treated with checkpoint blockade. The receptors were sampled from a human donor with melanoma.

The V gene is TRBV13, the J gene TRBJ2-3; TRBD2 matches 8 bases. Trimming at V came to 1 base and at J to 6 bases, leaving 0 bases not matched to a gene. The CDR3 spans 13 residues. CDR1 and CDR2 (germline): PRHDT, FYEKMQ (reference sequence). CDR3 amino acids: CASSLAGGDTQYF. CDR3 in DNA: TGTGCCAGCAGCTTAGCGGGGGGGGATACGCAGTATTTT.

This clone occurred once. The V and J genes are TRBV15 and TRBJ2-1; D is ambiguous. V was clipped by 4 bases and J by 9 bases, with 10 bases between them. This CDR3 region has 12 residues. The germline V gene has CDR1 LNHNV and CDR2 YYDKDF (reference sequence). CDR3 loop: CATSITASEQFF. CDR3 nucleotides: TGTGCCACCAGCATCACCGCAAGTGAGCAGTTCTTC.

The rearrangement joins TRBV19 to TRBJ1-2; 7 bases match TRBD1. The V gene end was trimmed by 7 bases and the J gene end by 0 bases; junction bases not matched to a gene: 8. There are 15 residues in the CDR3. Germline assignment: CDR1 LNHDA and CDR2 SQIVND (reference sequence). The CDR3 DNA sequence: TGTGCCAGTACTCCTGGGCAGGGGGCTAACTATGGCTACACCTTC. Encoded protein: CASTPGQGANYGYTF.

The chain uses TRBV28 and TRBJ2-7; 8 bases map to TRBD2. The germline V gene encodes CDR1 MDHEN and CDR2 SYDVKM. The J segment lost 2 bases and the V segment lost 6 bases, leaving 9 bases of the junction unmatched. The CDR3 covers 15 residues. CDR3 sequence reads: CASREIAGKAYEQYF. CDR3 sequence (DNA): TGTGCCAGCAGGGAAATAGCGGGGAAAGCCTACGAGCAGTACTTC.

CDR3 region: CASSSEEERVAYNEQFF. CDR3 in DNA: TGTGCCAGCAGCTCCGAGGAGGAGCGGGTGGCCTACAATGAGCAGTTCTTC. The chain employs TRBV9 and TRBJ2-1; perhaps TRBD2 as D (6 bases). CDR1 is SGDLS and CDR2 is YYNGEE in the germline V gene. Trimming pared 4 bases from V and 2 bases from J, leaving 19 bases between. CDR3 length: 17 amino acids.

In its sample, this clone was seen once. The chain employs TRBV7-2 and TRBJ2-7, with 7 positions matching TRBD2. This CDR3 comprises 15 residues. With V trimmed by 11 bases and J by 2 bases, 15 bases remained unmatched. In germline, CDR1 is SGHTA, CDR2 FQGNSA. CDR3 loop: CAERGGWPEPYEQYF. The CDR3 nucleotides are TGTGCCGAGCGGGGAGGATGGCCCGAACCCTACGAGCAGTACTTC.

The genes are TRBV10-3 and TRBJ2-7; perhaps D is TRBD1 or TRBD2 (6 bases each). V gave up 11 bases and J gave up 4 bases, with 18 bases separating them. Germline loops: CDR1 ENHRY, CDR2 SYGVKD. The CDR3 sequence is 13 residues long. The CDR3 DNA reads TGTGCCTCCGGGGGTGAGGGGGGTTACGAGCAGTACTTC. It encodes CASGGEGGYEQYF.

The gene calls are TRBV28 and TRBJ2-7; D ambiguous. The ends were cut back, 6 bases at V and 3 bases at J, with 12 bases in the middle. Germline V gene data show CDR1 as MDHEN and CDR2 as SYDVKM. The CDR3 runs to 13 residues. The CDR3: CASSPGSNYEQYF. The DNA of the CDR3 is TGTGCCAGCAGCCCCGGGTCTAACTACGAGCAGTACTTC.

CDR3 residues: CASSIGDASGNTIYF. The CDR3 DNA sequence: TGTGCCAGCAGCATCGGGGACGCCTCTGGAAACACCATATATTTT. The V call is TRBV11-1, the J call TRBJ1-3, with D possibly being TRBD1 (5 bases). Germline-derived CDR1 and CDR2 are SGHAT and FQDESV (reference sequence). The V end was cut by 5 bases, the J end by 0 bases, with 11 bases between. The CDR3 runs to 15 residues. The full variable domain, with the rest looked up from reference TRBV11-1 and TRBJ1-3, is EAEVAQSPRYKITEKSQAVAFWCDPISGHATLYWYRQILGQGPELLVQFQDESVVDDSQLPKDRFSAERLKGVDSTLKIQPAELGDSAMYLCASSIGDASGNTIYFGEGSWLTVV.

The chain combines TRBV2 with TRBJ2-7; D remains unclear. From germline, CDR1 is SNHLY and CDR2 FYNNEI. This CDR3 region has 14 residues. Trimming removed 7 bases from V and 1 base from J, with 14 bases in between. CDR3 DNA sequence: TGTGCCAGCACCTCGGCCCTTCAGTCCTACGAGCAGTACTTC. This encodes CASTSALQSYEQYF.

V usage is TRBV10-3 and J usage is TRBJ2-6; D is unclear. V shed 6 bases and J shed 4 bases, with 10 bases lying between them. CDR3 length: 14 amino acids. The germline CDR1 and CDR2 sequences are ENHRY and SYGVKD. CDR3 nucleotide sequence: TGTGCCATCAGATGGAACGAGGGGGCCAACGTCCTGACTTTC. This encodes CAIRWNEGANVLTF.

The genes are TRBV4-1 and TRBJ2-7, with a possible D match to TRBD2 (7 bases). This CDR3 contains 18 residues. The V gene's germline CDR1 is MGHRA and CDR2 YSYEKL. V lost 0 bases and J lost 4, with 22 bases in between. The CDR3 DNA is TGCGCCAGCAGCCAAGAAGGGGGTTTCGGGGGACTAAGGTACGAGCAGTACTTC. This encodes CASSQEGGFGGLRYEQYF.

This chain links TRBV5-5 with TRBJ2-7, with 8 bases that match TRBD1. Germline V gene lookup returns CDR1 SGHKS and CDR2 YYEKEE (reference sequence). With 4 bases clipped from V and 2 bases from J, the junction kept 5 bases outside the gene matches. The length of the CDR3 is 14 residues. The CDR3: CASSGDRIPYEQYF. The CDR3 DNA follows: TGTGCCAGCAGCGGGGACAGGATACCCTACGAGCAGTACTTC.

This chain joins TRBV27 and TRBJ1-5; no definite D call. Germline values: CDR1 MNHEY, CDR2 SMNVEV (reference sequence). The V and J ends lost 5 bases and 7 bases respectively, with 12 bases between them. This CDR3 contains 13 residues. The CDR3 DNA reads as TGTGCCAGCAGTCCCTTGGGGAACCAGCCCCAGCATTTT. The encoded protein is CASSPLGNQPQHF.

This clone was observed once. The J gene is TRBJ2-7, the V gene TRBV7-6; 9 positions match TRBD1. The V and J ends lost 5 bases and 0 bases, in that order; junction bases with no gene match: 8. This CDR3 is built from 16 residues. CDR1 SGHVS and CDR2 FNYEAQ come from the germline V gene. This CDR3 reads CASSAHRDRASYEQYF. DNA of the CDR3: TGTGCCAGCAGCGCCCACCGGGACAGGGCCTCCTACGAGCAGTACTTC.

The rearrangement joins TRBV23-1 to TRBJ2-6; D is uncertain. TRBV23-1 is an open reading frame, and its role is uncertain. This CDR3 is built from 18 residues. V lost 4 bases to trimming and J lost 5 bases, with 21 bases between them. CDR3 loop: CASSLKGLQQSRANVLTF. The CDR3 nucleotides are TGCGCCAGCAGTCTCAAAGGGCTACAACAAAGTCGGGCCAACGTCCTGACTTTC.

The V and J genes are TRBV29-1 and TRBJ2-7; 7 nucleotides agree with TRBD1. The CDR3 covers 13 residues. V was clipped by 3 bases and J by 3 bases; unmatched bases: 5. Germline assignment: CDR1 SQVTM and CDR2 ANQGSEA. The CDR3 DNA follows: TGCAGCGTTGAGACAGGGTGGGGCTACGAGCAGTACTTC. Amino acids: CSVETGWGYEQYF.

The genes are TRBV5-1 and TRBJ2-2; TRBD2 matches at 14 bases. Germline CDR1 and CDR2: SGHRS and YFSETQ. After removal of 1 base from V and 4 bases from J, the junction contained 3 bases not matched to a gene. The CDR3 has 17 residues. CDR3 loop: CASSLRGLAGVTGELFF. The CDR3 coding sequence is TGCGCCAGCAGCTTGCGGGGACTAGCGGGAGTCACCGGGGAGCTGTTTTTT.

The chain is built from TRBV5-6 and TRBJ2-7, with TRBD1 matching 7 bases. J was trimmed by 6 bases and V by 4 bases; bases with no gene match: 4. Looked up from germline, CDR1 is SGHDT and CDR2 is YYEEEE. This CDR3 is built from 12 residues. CDR3 sequence reads: CASSHDRVEQYF. CDR3 coding DNA: TGTGCCAGCAGCCACGACAGGGTCGAGCAGTACTTC.

The chain joins TRBV7-2 to TRBJ1-6, with TRBD1 matching over 9 bases. The CDR3 runs 15 residues. Germline loops: CDR1 SGHTA, CDR2 FQGNSA. Trimming took 2 bases from V and 8 from J; bases not matched to a gene: 4. CDR3 DNA sequence: TGTGCCAGCAGCTTATTGAGGACAGGGGATTCACCCCTCCACTTT. Translated: CASSLLRTGDSPLHF.

The chain recombines TRBV28 with TRBJ2-3; 13 bases are a match to TRBD2. The CDR3 sequence is 15 residues long. Germline values: CDR1 MDHEN, CDR2 SYDVKM. V shed 4 bases, J shed 4 bases, and the junction held 2 bases outside the gene matches. The CDR3 DNA is TGTGCCAGCAGTTGGACTAGCGGGAGTGCAGATACGCAGTATTTT. Its protein is CASSWTSGSADTQYF.

This clone was counted a single time. Compared with germline, one end of the junction differs, possibly owing to a read error. The chain has TRBV5-6 and TRBJ2-7; 10 bases align to TRBD1. The CDR3 is 15 amino acids. Per germline, CDR1 SGHDT and CDR2 YYEEEE. The CDR3 DNA is TGTGCCAGCAGCGCCCAATCTACCTCCGGGACAGGGGAAAACTTC. Translation: CASSAQSTSGTGENF. The entire variable domain, with the rest obtained from reference TRBV5-6 and TRBJ2-7, is as follows: DAGVTQSPTHLIKTRGQQVTLRCSPKSGHDTVSWYQQALGQGPQFIFQYYEEEERQRGNFPDRFSGHQFPNYSSELNVNALLLGDSALYLCASSAQSTSGTGENFGPGTRLTVT.

The chain couples TRBV19 to TRBJ2-7; 9 nucleotides match TRBD2. The germline gives CDR1 LNHDA, CDR2 SQIVND (reference sequence). Losses at the gene ends were 3 bases for V and 6 bases for J; bases not matched to a gene: 9. The length of the CDR3 is 15 residues. Here the CDR3 DNA reads TGTGCCAGTAGTATCTCCGGGACTAGCCGACGCGAGCAGTACTTC. Its translation is CASSISGTSRREQYF.